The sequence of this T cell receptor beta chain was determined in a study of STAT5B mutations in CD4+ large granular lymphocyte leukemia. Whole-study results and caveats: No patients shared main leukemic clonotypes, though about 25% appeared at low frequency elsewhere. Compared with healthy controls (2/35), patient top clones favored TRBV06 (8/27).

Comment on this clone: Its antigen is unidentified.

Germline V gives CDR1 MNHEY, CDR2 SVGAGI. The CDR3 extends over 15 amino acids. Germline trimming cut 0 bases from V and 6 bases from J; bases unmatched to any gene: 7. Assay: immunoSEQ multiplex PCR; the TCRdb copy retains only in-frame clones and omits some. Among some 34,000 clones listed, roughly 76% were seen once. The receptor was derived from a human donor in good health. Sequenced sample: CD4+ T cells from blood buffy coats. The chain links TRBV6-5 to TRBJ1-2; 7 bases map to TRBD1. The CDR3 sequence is CASSYSILGGHGYTF. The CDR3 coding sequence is TGTGCCAGCAGTTACTCGATACTAGGGGGCCATGGCTACACCTTC.